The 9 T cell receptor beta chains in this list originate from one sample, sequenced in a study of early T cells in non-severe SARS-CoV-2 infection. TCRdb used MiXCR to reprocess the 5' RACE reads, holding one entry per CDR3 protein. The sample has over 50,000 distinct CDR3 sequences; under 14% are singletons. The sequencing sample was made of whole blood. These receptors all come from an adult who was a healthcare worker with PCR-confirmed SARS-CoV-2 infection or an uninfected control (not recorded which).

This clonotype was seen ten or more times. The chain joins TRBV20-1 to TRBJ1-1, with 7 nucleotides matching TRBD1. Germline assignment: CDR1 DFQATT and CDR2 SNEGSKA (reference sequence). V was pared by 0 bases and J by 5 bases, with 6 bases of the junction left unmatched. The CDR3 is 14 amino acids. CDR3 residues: CSARDPQQGTEAFF. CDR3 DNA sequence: TGCAGTGCTAGAGATCCCCAACAGGGGACTGAAGCTTTCTTT.

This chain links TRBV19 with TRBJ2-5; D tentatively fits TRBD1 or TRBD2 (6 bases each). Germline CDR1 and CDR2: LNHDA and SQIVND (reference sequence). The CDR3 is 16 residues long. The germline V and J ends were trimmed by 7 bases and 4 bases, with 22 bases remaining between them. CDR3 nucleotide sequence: TGTGCCAGTACCCGCCGGTCGGGGGCCTGGAGAGAGACCCAGTACTTC. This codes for CASTRRSGAWRETQYF.

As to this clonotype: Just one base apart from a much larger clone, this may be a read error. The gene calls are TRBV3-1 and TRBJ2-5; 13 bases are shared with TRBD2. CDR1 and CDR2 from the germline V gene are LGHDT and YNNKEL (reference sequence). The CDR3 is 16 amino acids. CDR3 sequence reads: CASSLGLAGLQETQHF. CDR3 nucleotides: TGTGCCAGCAGCCTGGGACTAGCGGGGCTCCAAGAGACCCAGCACTTC.

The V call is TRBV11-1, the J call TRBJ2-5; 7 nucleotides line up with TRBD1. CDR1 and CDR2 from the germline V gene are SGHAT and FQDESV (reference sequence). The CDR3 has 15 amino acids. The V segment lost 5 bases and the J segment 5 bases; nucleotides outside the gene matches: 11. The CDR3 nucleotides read TGTGCCAGCAGCCCCTCGGGACAGCTCGGGGAGACCCAGTACTTC. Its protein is CASSPSGQLGETQYF.

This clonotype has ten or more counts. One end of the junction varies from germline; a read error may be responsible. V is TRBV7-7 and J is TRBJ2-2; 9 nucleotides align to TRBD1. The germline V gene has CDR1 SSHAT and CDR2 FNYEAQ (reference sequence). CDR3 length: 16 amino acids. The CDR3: CASSPRGTGRTGELFF. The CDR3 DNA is TGTGCTAGCAGCCCTAGGGGGACAGGGCGAACCGGGGAGCTGTTTTTT.

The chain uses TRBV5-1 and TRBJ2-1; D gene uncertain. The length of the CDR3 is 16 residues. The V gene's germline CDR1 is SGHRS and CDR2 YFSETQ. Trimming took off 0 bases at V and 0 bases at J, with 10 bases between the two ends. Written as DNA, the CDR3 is TGCGCCAGCAGCTTGGCGGCTTCTAGCTCCTACAATGAGCAGTTCTTC. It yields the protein CASSLAASSSYNEQFF. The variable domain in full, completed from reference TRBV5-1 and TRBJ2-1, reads KAGVTQTPRYLIKTRGQQVTLSCSPISGHRSVSWYQQTPGQGLQFLFEYFSETQRNKGNFPGRFSGRQFSNSRSEMNVSTLELGDSALYLCASSLAASSSYNEQFFGPGTRLTVL.

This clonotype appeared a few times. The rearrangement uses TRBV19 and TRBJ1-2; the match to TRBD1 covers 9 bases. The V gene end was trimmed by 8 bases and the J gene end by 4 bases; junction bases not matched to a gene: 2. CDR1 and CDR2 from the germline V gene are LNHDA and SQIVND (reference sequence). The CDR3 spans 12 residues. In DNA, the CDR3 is TGTGCCAGTGCGGACAGGGGCTATGGCTACACCTTC. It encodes CASADRGYGYTF.

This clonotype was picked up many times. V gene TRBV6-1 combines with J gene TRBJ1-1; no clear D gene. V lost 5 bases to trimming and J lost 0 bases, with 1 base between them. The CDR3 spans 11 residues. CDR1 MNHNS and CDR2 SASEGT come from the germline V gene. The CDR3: CASSMNTEAFF. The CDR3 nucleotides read TGTGCCAGCAGTATGAACACTGAAGCTTTCTTT.

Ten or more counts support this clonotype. CDR3 nucleotide sequence: TGTGCCAGCAGCTTGACTCCCTCCCTTACGCAGTATTTT. Translation gives CASSLTPSLTQYF. This chain joins TRBV11-2 and TRBJ2-3, with D unresolved. V gave up 3 bases and J gave up 8 bases, with 12 bases separating them. This CDR3 region has 13 residues. Germline CDR1 and CDR2: SGHAT and FQNNGV.